These 24 T cell receptor beta chains share one sample of origin, sequenced in a study of OX40 agonist ivuxolimab in advanced cancers. This table comes from immunoSEQ multiplex PCR, and its TCRdb copy is limited to in-frame clones, with some not included. This sample has 20,000 to 25,000 clones, with 84% found just once. The sequencing used CD4+ or CD8+ T cells sorted from blood, collected in a trial of the OX40 agonist ivuxolimab. Receptors originate from an adult with an advanced solid tumor such as melanoma, head and neck, liver or kidney cancer.

The V gene is TRBV25-1, the J gene TRBJ2-1, with 12 bases that match TRBD2. Per the germline V gene, CDR1 is MGHDK and CDR2 is SYGVNS. The trim removed 1 base at V and 12 bases at J, leaving 4 bases unmatched. This CDR3 region has 14 residues. The CDR3 sequence is CASSEFGLAGLQFF. For the CDR3, the DNA is TGTGCCAGCAGTGAATTCGGACTAGCGGGATTGCAGTTCTTC.

This sequence joins TRBV7-3 and TRBJ2-3; D remains ambiguous. The CDR3 extends over 14 amino acids. Trimming shortened V by 2 bases and J by 6 bases, and 12 bases separated the two germline ends. From germline, CDR1 is SGHTA and CDR2 FQGTGA. CDR3 in DNA: TGTGCCAGCAGCTTAGTCGCGGTGTCGGATACGCAGTATTTT. As protein: CASSLVAVSDTQYF.

The chain joins TRBV29-1 to TRBJ1-4, with 8 positions matching TRBD1. Germline V lookup: CDR1 SQVTM, CDR2 ANQGSEA. The CDR3 is 15 amino acids. J lost 6 bases, V lost 2 bases, and 8 bases had no gene match. CDR3 protein: CSVEMGRGRDEKLFF. The CDR3 nucleotides are TGCAGCGTTGAAATGGGCAGGGGGCGAGATGAAAAACTGTTTTTT.

As to this clone: The junction departs from germline at one end; a sequencing error may be responsible. The chain carries TRBV7-7 and TRBJ2-2, with TRBD1 matching over 7 bases. CDR1 is SSHAT and CDR2 is FNYEAQ in the germline V gene (reference sequence). CDR3 length: 15 residues. CDR3 DNA sequence: TGTGCTAGCAGCTTGGGGACAGCCCACACCGGGGAGCTGTTTTTT. Translated: CASSLGTAHTGELFF.

This clone was seen just once. The CDR3 loop is CASSLGSGQITDTQYF. CDR3 nucleotide sequence: TGTGCCAGCAGCTTGGGGTCGGGACAGATCACAGATACGCAGTATTTT. The V call is TRBV7-9, the J call TRBJ2-3; 7 bases are shared with TRBD1. The CDR3 has 16 residues. J lost 2 bases, V lost 3 bases, and 8 bases had no gene match. Germline V gives CDR1 SEHNR, CDR2 FQNEAQ (reference sequence).

V gene TRBV19 combines with J gene TRBJ2-3; TRBD2 aligns across 10 bases. Germline CDR1 reads LNHDA; CDR2 reads SQIVND (reference sequence). V trimming: 6 bases; J trimming: 2 bases; junction bases outside the gene matches: 8. The CDR3 has 16 amino acids. CDR3: CASSPGLAKITDTQYF. The CDR3 region has the DNA TGTGCCAGTAGCCCGGGACTAGCGAAGATCACAGATACGCAGTATTTT.

The J gene is TRBJ1-2, the V gene TRBV4-2, with D unresolved. Trimming cost V 0 bases and J 0 bases, with 11 bases left between them. The CDR3 length is 16 residues. From germline, CDR1 is LGHNA and CDR2 YNFKEQ. The CDR3 sequence is CASSQDRRVTNYGYTF. The DNA for the CDR3 is TGTGCCAGCAGCCAAGATCGTAGAGTCACTAACTATGGCTACACCTTC.

The V call is TRBV18, the J call TRBJ2-3, with 10 bases aligning to TRBD1. This CDR3 comprises 15 residues. Germline V CDR1 and CDR2: KGHSH, LQKENI. V lost 0 bases, J lost 6 bases, and 3 bases stayed unmatched. The CDR3 reads CASSPPGQGSDTQYF. Written as DNA, the CDR3 is TGTGCCAGCTCACCACCGGGACAGGGGAGTGATACGCAGTATTTT. The variable domain in full, with the rest retrieved from reference TRBV18 and TRBJ2-3, is NAGVMQNPRHLVRRRGQEARLRCSPMKGHSHVYWYRQLPEEGLKFMVYLQKENIIDESGMPKERFSAEFPKEGPSILRIQQVVRGDSAAYFCASSPPGQGSDTQYFGPGTRLTVL.

The V and J genes are TRBV6-5 and TRBJ2-4; D not resolved. Trimming stripped 4 bases from V and 7 bases from J, with 5 bases between. Per the germline V gene, CDR1 is MNHEY and CDR2 is SVGAGI. This CDR3 contains 11 residues. CDR3 sequence reads: CASSSGNIQYF. CDR3 sequence (DNA): TGTGCCAGCAGTTCGGGTAACATTCAGTACTTC.

This chain links TRBV7-9 with TRBJ2-3, with no clear D. The CDR3 sequence is 11 residues long. Trimming pared 0 bases from V and 5 bases from J, leaving 0 bases between. Germline CDR1 SEHNR, CDR2 FQNEAQ (reference sequence). CDR3 bases: TGTGCCAGCAGCTTAGCAGATACGCAGTATTTT. It yields the protein CASSLADTQYF.

The rearrangement uses TRBV5-1 and TRBJ2-5; 9 bases align to TRBD1. CDR1 is SGHRS, CDR2 YFSETQ, per germline. The CDR3 consists of 18 residues. With 2 bases clipped from V and 3 bases from J, the junction kept 14 bases outside the gene matches. This chain's CDR3 is CASSFLLQGAGWEETQYF. CDR3 nucleotides: TGCGCCAGCAGCTTTCTGTTACAGGGGGCTGGTTGGGAAGAGACCCAGTACTTC.

The V and J genes are TRBV6-4 and TRBJ1-2, with D maybe TRBD1 (5 bases). The CDR3 is 13 amino acids. CDR1 is MRHNA, CDR2 SNTAGT, per germline. V lost 4 bases and J 4 bases, leaving 10 bases between the germline ends. CDR3 in amino acids: CASSGDRGYGYTF. The CDR3 bases are TGTGCCAGCAGTGGGGACCGGGGCTATGGCTACACCTTC.

The chain joins TRBV10-3 to TRBJ1-2; D remains ambiguous. This CDR3 has 12 residues. V was clipped by 0 bases and J by 11 bases, with 10 bases between them. In germline, CDR1 is ENHRY, CDR2 SYGVKD. The CDR3 is CAISESTRSYTF. The CDR3 DNA is TGTGCCATCAGTGAGTCGACGAGGAGTTACACCTTC.

This chain joins TRBV9 and TRBJ2-3, with 10 positions matching TRBD2. The CDR3 runs to 18 residues. The V segment lost 4 bases and the J segment 5 bases; nucleotides outside the gene matches: 16. CDR1 and CDR2 (germline): SGDLS, YYNGEE. The CDR3 sequence is CASSRSGRAGAVLDTQYF. The DNA of the CDR3 is TGTGCCAGCAGCAGAAGCGGGAGGGCCGGAGCTGTGTTAGATACGCAGTATTTT. Together with reference TRBV9 and TRBJ2-3, the CDR3 gives the full variable domain: DSGVTQTPKHLITATGQRVTLRCSPRSGDLSVYWYQQSLDQGLQFLIQYYNGEERAKGNILERFSAQQFPDLHSELNLSSLELGDSALYFCASSRSGRAGAVLDTQYFGPGTRLTVL.

The chain carries TRBV5-1 and TRBJ2-5; 11 positions match TRBD2. Germline V CDR1 and CDR2: SGHRS, YFSETQ. The CDR3 has 15 amino acids. After removal of 1 base from V and 4 bases from J, the junction contained 3 bases not matched to a gene. The CDR3 is CASSLRLAGGETQYF. For the CDR3, the DNA is TGCGCCAGCAGCTTGCGGCTAGCGGGGGGAGAGACCCAGTACTTC.

This clone occurred once. The genes are TRBV9 and TRBJ1-3; a possible D gene is TRBD1 (6 bases). Germline V gives CDR1 SGDLS, CDR2 YYNGEE. Trimming pared 5 bases from V and 2 bases from J, leaving 11 bases between. There are 14 residues in the CDR3. CDR3 sequence: CASSDGGTGNTIYF. As DNA, the CDR3 is TGTGCCAGCAGTGATGGGGGCACTGGAAACACCATATATTTT. Together with reference TRBV9 and TRBJ1-3, the CDR3 gives the full variable domain: DSGVTQTPKHLITATGQRVTLRCSPRSGDLSVYWYQQSLDQGLQFLIQYYNGEERAKGNILERFSAQQFPDLHSELNLSSLELGDSALYFCASSDGGTGNTIYFGEGSWLTVV.

A single count supports this clone. The chain joins TRBV4-3 to TRBJ1-2; D uncertain. V was pared by 0 bases and J by 5 bases, with 7 bases between. Germline V gives CDR1 LGHNA, CDR2 YSLEER. This CDR3 comprises 13 residues. CDR3 coding DNA: TGCGCCAGCAGCCAAGATCAGGTGTATGGCTACACCTTC. It translates to CASSQDQVYGYTF.

V usage is TRBV4-3 and J usage is TRBJ2-2; 7 nucleotides match TRBD2. The CDR3 is made up of 18 amino acids. Germline V gene sequence: CDR1 LGHNA, CDR2 YSLEER. Germline trimming cut 0 bases from V and 3 bases from J; bases unmatched to any gene: 10. This CDR3 is CASSQETWAGEYTGELFF. The DNA of the CDR3 is TGCGCCAGCAGCCAAGAGACGTGGGCGGGAGAGTACACCGGGGAGCTGTTTTTT.

The V gene is TRBV7-9, the J gene TRBJ2-7, with D perhaps TRBD1 (6 bases). V lost 3 bases, J lost 2 bases, and 14 bases lay in between. This CDR3 is 15 amino acids long. CDR1 is SEHNR and CDR2 is FQNEAQ in the germline V gene (reference sequence). CDR3 DNA: TGTGCCAGCAGCTTCTTAATTGACAGGACCTACGAGCAGTACTTC. It is translated as CASSFLIDRTYEQYF.

V gene TRBV2 combines with J gene TRBJ1-6; possibly TRBD1 for D (6 bases). Germline lookup yields CDR1 SNHLY and CDR2 FYNNEI. This CDR3 has 15 amino acids. Trimming removed 4 bases at V and 4 bases at J, with 11 bases between. CDR3 amino acids: CASSASGQYNSPLHF. The CDR3 DNA follows: TGTGCCAGCAGTGCCTCCGGACAGTATAATTCACCCCTCCACTTT.

There are a few counts of this clone. The CDR3 nucleotides read TGTGCCAGCAGCTTGTACATTACTTTGAATTCACCCCTCCACTTT. Protein: CASSLYITLNSPLHF. This chain connects TRBV5-4 to TRBJ1-6; no clear D gene. The V and J ends lost 1 base and 7 bases respectively, with 12 bases between them. The length of the CDR3 is 15 residues. In germline, CDR1 is SGHNT, CDR2 YYREEE (reference sequence).

The gene calls are TRBV5-1 and TRBJ2-1; no definite D call. The V gene's germline CDR1 is SGHRS and CDR2 YFSETQ. The CDR3 totals 18 residues. V gave up 1 base and J gave up 3 bases, with 20 bases separating them. CDR3 amino acids: CASSLSTAPARSYNEQFF. The CDR3 DNA reads as TGCGCCAGCAGCTTGTCCACGGCCCCCGCCAGAAGCTACAATGAGCAGTTCTTC.

The V gene is TRBV7-9, the J gene TRBJ2-7, with 7 positions matching TRBD2. Germline CDR1 is SEHNR and CDR2 is FQNEAQ (reference sequence). Losses at the gene ends were 5 bases for V and 3 bases for J; bases not matched to a gene: 1. The CDR3 runs 12 residues. CDR3 nucleotides: TGTGCCAGCAGCCGGGGGGTCTACGAGCAGTACTTC. It translates to CASSRGVYEQYF.

The rearrangement uses TRBV2 and TRBJ1-5, with a weak D call TRBD1 (6 bases). CDR3 length: 15 amino acids. CDR1 and CDR2 from the germline V gene are SNHLY and FYNNEI. V was trimmed by 2 bases and J by 2 bases, leaving 10 bases between them. The DNA for the CDR3 is TGTGCCAGCAGTGAATGGTCAGGGGGCAATCAGCCCCAGCATTTT. Protein sequence: CASSEWSGGNQPQHF.